This T cell receptor beta chain was retrieved from a study of blood T cell repertoires in COVID-19. Across the whole study: Sources were T cells, B-cell-depleted T cells, or PBMCs; the material itself was cDNA or gDNA.

This CDR3 is built from 15 residues. Germline V gives CDR1 SNHLY, CDR2 FYNNEI. Trimming left V 6 bases short and J 3 bases short, with 15 bases between. In the original analysis: Using reference gene primer amplification, nucleated cell counts were estimated. Clones were read by immunoSEQ multiplex PCR, and TCRdb kept only the in-frame ones, dropping some. The DNA was the basis for D and trimming; V, J and clone size are from that table. In the table there are 210,000 or so clones, roughly nine tenths of which are singletons. The rearrangement joins TRBV2 to TRBJ2-1, with D possibly being TRBD2 (5 bases). Sequencing input: peripheral blood. The TCR comes from a woman aged 45-65 years with acute or convalescent COVID-19. The CDR3, as DNA: TGTGCCAGCAGCCGCGACCGTGACTACTACAATGAGCAGTTCTTC. Amino acids: CASSRDRDYYNEQFF.